This record concerns one TCR beta chain sequence. Its specificity is not known. The PCR was carried out with 60 Vbeta primers and 13 Jbeta primers. Assay: immunoSEQ multiplex PCR; the TCRdb copy retains only in-frame clones and omits some. The sample has 130,000 or so clones, 8% to 9.5% seen once. These data belong to a study of cytomegalovirus exposure and HLA in healthy donors. General study points: A later analysis reportedly found fewer N-insertions in an Asian-associated ancestry cluster than the roughly 670-donor mean. In a later analysis, most CMV-associated TCR beta chains appeared HLA-restricted. Analyses of presence and absence presupposed an approximately uniform sequencing depth across donors. As was reported, the classifier diagnosed cytomegalovirus status with high specificity and sensitivity.

This CDR3 has 16 amino acids. Losses at the gene ends were 6 bases for V and 5 bases for J; bases not matched to a gene: 13. Germline CDR1 reads SNHLY; CDR2 reads FYNNEI. The sequence came from a man in his forties or fifties in good health and CMV-seronegative. J is TRBJ2-3 and V is TRBV2, with 8 bases aligning to TRBD2. Sequencing input: PBMCs. The CDR3 DNA follows: TGTGCCAGCAGCCCCCTCGGGGCGGGGGGTATAGATACGCAGTATTTT. This translates into CASSPLGAGGIDTQYF.